This entry features one T cell receptor (beta chain) sequence. Antigen: not known. This sample stems from a study of blood T cells in healthy people across ages. About the study: In model experiments, template switching was able to capture about one barcoded beta molecule for every two T cells that were present.

Each donor gave around 9.3 milliliters of peripheral blood. Per sample, a minimum of 6.5 million PBMCs were isolated. Germline V CDR1 and CDR2: SQVTM, ANQGSEA. Trimming at V came to 4 bases and at J to 1 base, leaving 13 bases not matched to a gene. The CDR3 extends over 17 amino acids. Together with a sample-barcoded 5' primer, a J-beta primer mix was included in a second PCR lasting about 7 to 12 cycles. MiXCR, applied by TCRdb to the 5' RACE reads, yields one record per CDR3 protein. The sample consists of approximately 1,700,000 distinct CDR3 sequences, about 39% of them appearing once. Study-level findings and limits: The CMV status of each donor remained undetermined, and this could have confounded shifts in expanded clonotypes.

The sequence derives from a human donor in good health. The specimen was blood. The J gene is TRBJ2-3, the V gene TRBV29-1; 8 bases match TRBD2. For the CDR3, the DNA is TGCAGCGTTGGAGGTGAACGGGGGGGCCCTGGCACAGATACGCAGTATTTT. Its translation: CSVGGERGGPGTDTQYF.